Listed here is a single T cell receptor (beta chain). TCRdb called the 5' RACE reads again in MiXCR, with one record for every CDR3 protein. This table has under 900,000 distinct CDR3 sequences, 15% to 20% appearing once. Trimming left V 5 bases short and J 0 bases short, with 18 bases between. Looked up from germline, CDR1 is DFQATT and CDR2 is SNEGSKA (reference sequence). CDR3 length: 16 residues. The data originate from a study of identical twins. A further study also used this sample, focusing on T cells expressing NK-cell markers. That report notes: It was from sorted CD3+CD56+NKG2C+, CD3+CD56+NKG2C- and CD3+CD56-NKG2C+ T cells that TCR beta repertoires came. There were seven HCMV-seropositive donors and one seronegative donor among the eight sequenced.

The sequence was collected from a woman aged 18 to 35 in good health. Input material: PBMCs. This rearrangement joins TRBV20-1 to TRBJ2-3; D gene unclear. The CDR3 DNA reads TGCAGTGCTCATCCCCTAAAGACTCGTAGCACAGATACGCAGTATTTT. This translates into CSAHPLKTRSTDTQYF.